The clone carrying this TCR beta chain turned up a few times. Its antigen is undetermined. It was with 60 Vbeta and 13 Jbeta primers that the PCR ran. The protocol was immunoSEQ multiplex PCR, while the TCRdb copy is restricted to in-frame clones and leaves out a portion. The table records over 100,000 clones, around 8.5% of them present only once. Trimming shortened V by 4 bases and J by 5 bases, and 15 bases separated the two germline ends. The CDR3 runs 14 residues. The germline gives CDR1 SGHRS, CDR2 YFSETQ. This specimen belongs to a study of cytomegalovirus exposure and HLA in healthy donors. General study findings and limits: Rarity marked most TCR sequences, yet some public TCRs occurred in many donors. According to an earlier analysis, most TCR beta V segments yielded productive rearrangements about 87% or about 30% of the time. As confirmed in vitro, three CMV-associated chains were specific for CMV antigens.

The clonotype comes from a man aged 35-49 years in good health and CMV-seronegative. The V gene is TRBV5-1, the J gene TRBJ1-1; D call uncertain. The sequencing sample was made of PBMCs. The CDR3 loop reads CASSVTAGGTEAFF. CDR3 DNA: TGCGCCAGCAGCGTGACGGCTGGCGGGACTGAAGCTTTCTTT.